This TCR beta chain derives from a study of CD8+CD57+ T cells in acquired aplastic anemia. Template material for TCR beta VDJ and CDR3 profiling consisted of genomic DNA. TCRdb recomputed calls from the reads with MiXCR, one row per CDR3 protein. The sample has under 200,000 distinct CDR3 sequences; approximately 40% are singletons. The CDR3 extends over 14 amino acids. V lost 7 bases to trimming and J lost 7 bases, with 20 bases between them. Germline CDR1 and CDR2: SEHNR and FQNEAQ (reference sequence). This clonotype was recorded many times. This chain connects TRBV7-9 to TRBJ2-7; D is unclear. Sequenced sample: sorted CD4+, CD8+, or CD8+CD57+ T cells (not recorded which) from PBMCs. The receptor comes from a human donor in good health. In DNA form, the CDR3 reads TGTGCCAGCACCCCTGTGGCTCTTGAAGGGGAGCAGTACTTC. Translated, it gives CASTPVALEGEQYF.